This TCR beta chain was sequenced during a study of PD-1 blockade in classical Hodgkin lymphoma. Time point specified: cycle 4 day 1 (C4D1), after 6 weeks of nivolumab. With no exception, relapse followed autologous stem cell transplantation in all patients, and brentuximab vedotin exposure varied. Reported best responses ranged across complete response, partial response or progressive disease. Losses at the gene ends were 6 bases for V and 6 bases for J; bases not matched to a gene: 4. This CDR3 has 14 residues. Germline V gene lookup returns CDR1 SNHLY and CDR2 FYNNEI. The method was immunoSEQ multiplex PCR; TCRdb's version includes in-frame clones alone and lacks a portion of them. The data show 13,000 or so clones, more than 80% seen once. Study results and caveats: TCR diversity rose significantly by C4D1 in CD4+ but not CD8+ cells. Partial responders and progressors had significantly lower baseline TCR diversity. When nivolumab was started under 1 year after ASCT, patients were excluded.

About this clone itself: What it recognizes is unknown.

Specimen: peripheral blood mononuclear cells (PBMCs), collected before the fourth cycle of nivolumab. This chain joins TRBV2 and TRBJ2-2; 10 bases align to TRBD1. This TCR came from a human donor with classical Hodgkin lymphoma. The CDR3 bases are TGTGCCAGCAGGGGGACAGGGGTATCCGGGGAGCTGTTTTTT. It specifies CASRGTGVSGELFF.